This T cell receptor beta chain is from a study of beta chain features in type 1 diabetes. The study reverse transcribed the entire isolated RNA, so it sequenced expressed TCRB transcripts. Measured with immunoSEQ multiplex PCR; TCRdb has only the in-frame clones, and not every one. The table has 310,000 or so clones, 15% seen once. V was pared by 8 bases and J by 0 bases, with 10 bases between. Germline CDR1 reads SNHLY; CDR2 reads FYNNEI. The CDR3 extends over 14 amino acids. Notes on the study in general: Significant though moderate, a shortening of TCRB CDR3s appeared in all four CD4+ subsets of Type 1 diabetes patients.

Concerning this clone: Antigen specificity is unknown.

Sequenced sample: naive CD4+ T cells from blood. This clonotype was obtained from a young man with type 1 diabetes. The chain combines TRBV2 with TRBJ1-4; D gene ambiguous. The DNA of the CDR3 is TGTGCCAGCGAGAGGTCGGCAACTAATGAAAAACTGTTTTTT. This codes for CASERSATNEKLFF.